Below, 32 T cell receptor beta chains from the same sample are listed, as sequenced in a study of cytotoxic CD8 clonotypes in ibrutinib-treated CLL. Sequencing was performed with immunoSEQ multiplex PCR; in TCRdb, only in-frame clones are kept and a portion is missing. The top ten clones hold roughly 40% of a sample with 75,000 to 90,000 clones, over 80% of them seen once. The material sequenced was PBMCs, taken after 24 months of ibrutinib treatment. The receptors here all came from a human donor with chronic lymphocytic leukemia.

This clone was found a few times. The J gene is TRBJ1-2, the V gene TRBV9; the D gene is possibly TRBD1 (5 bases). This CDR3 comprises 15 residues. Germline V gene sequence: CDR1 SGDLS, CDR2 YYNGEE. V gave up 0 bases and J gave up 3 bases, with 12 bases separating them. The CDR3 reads CASSVDPGTDYGYTF. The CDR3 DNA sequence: TGTGCCAGCAGCGTAGACCCAGGGACGGACTATGGCTACACCTTC.

CDR3 loop: CASSLTFSDTQYF. As DNA, the CDR3 is TGTGCCAGCAGTTTAACATTTTCAGATACGCAGTATTTT. The chain recombines TRBV27 with TRBJ2-3; unclear D gene. CDR3 length: 13 amino acids. Per germline, CDR1 MNHEY and CDR2 SMNVEV (reference sequence). Trimming removed 2 bases at V and 4 bases at J, with 7 bases between.

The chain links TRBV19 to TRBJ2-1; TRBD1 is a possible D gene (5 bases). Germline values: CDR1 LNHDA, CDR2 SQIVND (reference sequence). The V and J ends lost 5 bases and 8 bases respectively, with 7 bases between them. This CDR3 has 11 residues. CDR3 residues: CASSLGDEQFF. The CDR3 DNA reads TGTGCCAGTAGTCTAGGGGATGAGCAGTTCTTC.

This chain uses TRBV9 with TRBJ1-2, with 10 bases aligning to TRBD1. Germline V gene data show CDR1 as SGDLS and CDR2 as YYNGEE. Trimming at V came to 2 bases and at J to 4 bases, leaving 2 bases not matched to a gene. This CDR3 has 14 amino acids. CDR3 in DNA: TGTGCCAGCAGCGTCGGGACAGGGGCCTATGGCTACACCTTC. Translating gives CASSVGTGAYGYTF.

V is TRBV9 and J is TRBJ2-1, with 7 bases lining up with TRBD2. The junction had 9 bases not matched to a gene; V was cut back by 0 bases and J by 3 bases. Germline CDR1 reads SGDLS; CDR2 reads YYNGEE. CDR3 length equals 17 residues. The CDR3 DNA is TGTGCCAGCAGCGTAGGTTTTGCGGGAGCGGTCTACAATGAGCAGTTCTTC. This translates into CASSVGFAGAVYNEQFF.

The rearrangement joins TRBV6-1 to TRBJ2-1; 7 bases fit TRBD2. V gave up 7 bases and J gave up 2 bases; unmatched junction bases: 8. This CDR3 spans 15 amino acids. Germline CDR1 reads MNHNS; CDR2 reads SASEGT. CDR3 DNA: TGTGCCAGCATTCTCCCAGGGAGGGCCTACAATGAGCAGTTCTTC. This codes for CASILPGRAYNEQFF.

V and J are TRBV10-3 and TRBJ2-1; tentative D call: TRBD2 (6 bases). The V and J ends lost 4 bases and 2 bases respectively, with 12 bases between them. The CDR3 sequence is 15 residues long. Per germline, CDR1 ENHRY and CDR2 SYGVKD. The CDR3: CAISAEGTAYNEQFF. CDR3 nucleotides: TGTGCCATCAGTGCAGAGGGGACTGCCTACAATGAGCAGTTCTTC.

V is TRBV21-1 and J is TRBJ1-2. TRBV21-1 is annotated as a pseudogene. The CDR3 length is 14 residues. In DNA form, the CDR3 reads TGTGCCAGCAGCGCCCGGGGTACTAACTATGGCTACACCTTC. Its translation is CASSARGTNYGYTF.

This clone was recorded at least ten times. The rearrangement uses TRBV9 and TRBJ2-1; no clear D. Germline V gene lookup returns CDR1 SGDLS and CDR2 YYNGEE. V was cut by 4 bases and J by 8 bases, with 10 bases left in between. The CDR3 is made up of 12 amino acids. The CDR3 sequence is CASSPSFDEQFF. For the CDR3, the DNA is TGTGCCAGCAGCCCGAGTTTCGATGAGCAGTTCTTC.

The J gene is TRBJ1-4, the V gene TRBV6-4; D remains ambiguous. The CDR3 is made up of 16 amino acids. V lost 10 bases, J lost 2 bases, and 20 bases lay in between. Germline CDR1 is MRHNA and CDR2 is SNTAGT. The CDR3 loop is CATLPRGDKTNEKLFF. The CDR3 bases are TGTGCCACCCTCCCCCGGGGTGACAAGACTAATGAAAAACTGTTTTTT.

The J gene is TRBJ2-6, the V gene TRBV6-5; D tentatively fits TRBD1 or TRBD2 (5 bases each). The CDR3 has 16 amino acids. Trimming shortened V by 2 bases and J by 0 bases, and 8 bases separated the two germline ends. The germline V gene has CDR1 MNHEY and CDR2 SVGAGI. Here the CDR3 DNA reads TGTGCCAGCAGTTACGGGACCATCTCTGGGGCCAACGTCCTGACTTTC. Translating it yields CASSYGTISGANVLTF.

In DNA form, the CDR3 reads TGTGCCAGCAGCCCCCAGGGGGATAGCAATCAGCCCCAGCATTTT. Translation: CASSPQGDSNQPQHF. The gene calls are TRBV4-2 and TRBJ1-5; 7 nucleotides align to TRBD1. Losses at the gene ends were 4 bases for V and 0 bases for J; bases not matched to a gene: 3. Germline CDR1 and CDR2: LGHNA and YNFKEQ. The CDR3 covers 15 residues.

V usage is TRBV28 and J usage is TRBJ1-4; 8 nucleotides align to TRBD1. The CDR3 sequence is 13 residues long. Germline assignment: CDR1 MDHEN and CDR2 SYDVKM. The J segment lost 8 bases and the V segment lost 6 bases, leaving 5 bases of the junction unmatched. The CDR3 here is CASRDRAGEKLFF. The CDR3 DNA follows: TGTGCCAGCAGGGACAGGGCAGGAGAAAAACTGTTTTTT.

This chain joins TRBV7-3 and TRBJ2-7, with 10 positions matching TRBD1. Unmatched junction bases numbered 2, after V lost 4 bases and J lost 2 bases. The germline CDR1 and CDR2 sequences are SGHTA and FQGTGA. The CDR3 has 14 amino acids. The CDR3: CASSSTGGPYEQYF. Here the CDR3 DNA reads TGTGCCAGCAGCTCGACAGGGGGCCCCTACGAGCAGTACTTC.

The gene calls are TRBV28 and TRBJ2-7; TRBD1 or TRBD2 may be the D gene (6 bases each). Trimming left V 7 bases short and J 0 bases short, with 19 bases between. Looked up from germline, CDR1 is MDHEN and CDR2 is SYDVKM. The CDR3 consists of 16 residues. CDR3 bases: TGTGCCAGCACCTCCCCAGGGGAGGAAGGCTCCTACGAGCAGTACTTC. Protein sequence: CASTSPGEEGSYEQYF.

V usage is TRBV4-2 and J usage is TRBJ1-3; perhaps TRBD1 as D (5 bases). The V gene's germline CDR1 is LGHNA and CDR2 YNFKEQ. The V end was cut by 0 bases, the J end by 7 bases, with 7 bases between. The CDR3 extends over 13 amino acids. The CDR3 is CASSQDRANTIYF. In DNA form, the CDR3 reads TGTGCCAGCAGCCAAGACAGGGCGAACACCATATATTTT.

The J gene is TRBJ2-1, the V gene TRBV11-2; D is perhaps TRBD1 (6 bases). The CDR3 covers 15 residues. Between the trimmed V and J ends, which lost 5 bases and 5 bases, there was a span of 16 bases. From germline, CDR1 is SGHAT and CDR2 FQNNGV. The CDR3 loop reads CASSVTGTWDNEQFF. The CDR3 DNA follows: TGTGCCAGCAGCGTAACAGGGACGTGGGACAATGAGCAGTTCTTC.

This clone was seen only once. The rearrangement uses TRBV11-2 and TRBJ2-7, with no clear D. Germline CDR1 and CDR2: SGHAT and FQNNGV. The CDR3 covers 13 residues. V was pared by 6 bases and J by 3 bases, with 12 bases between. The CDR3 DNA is TGTGCCAGCAGTTACACAGCCTACTACGAGCAGTACTTC. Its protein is CASSYTAYYEQYF.

The CDR3 region is CSVDEDHTDTQYF. The CDR3 DNA is TGCAGCGTTGATGAGGATCACACAGATACGCAGTATTTT. The rearrangement uses TRBV29-1 and TRBJ2-3; D uncertain. V was cut by 3 bases and J by 2 bases, with 9 bases left in between. This CDR3 has 13 residues. The germline V gene encodes CDR1 SQVTM and CDR2 ANQGSEA.

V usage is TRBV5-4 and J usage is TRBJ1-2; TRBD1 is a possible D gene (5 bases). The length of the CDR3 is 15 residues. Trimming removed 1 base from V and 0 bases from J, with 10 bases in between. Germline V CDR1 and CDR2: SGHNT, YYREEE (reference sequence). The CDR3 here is CASSLPATANYGYTF. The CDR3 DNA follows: TGTGCCAGCAGCTTGCCCGCGACAGCTAACTATGGCTACACCTTC. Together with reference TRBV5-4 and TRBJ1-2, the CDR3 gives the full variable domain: ETGVTQSPTHLIKTRGQQVTLRCSSQSGHNTVSWYQQALGQGPQFIFQYYREEENGRGNFPPRFSGLQFPNYSSELNVNALELDDSALYLCASSLPATANYGYTFGSGTRLTVV.

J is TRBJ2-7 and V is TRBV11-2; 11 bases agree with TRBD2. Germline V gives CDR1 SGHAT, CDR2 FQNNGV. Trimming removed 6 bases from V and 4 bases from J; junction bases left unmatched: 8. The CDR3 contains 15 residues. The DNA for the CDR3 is TGTGCCAGCAGACAACCCGGGACTAGCGGTTACGAGCAGTACTTC. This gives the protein CASRQPGTSGYEQYF.

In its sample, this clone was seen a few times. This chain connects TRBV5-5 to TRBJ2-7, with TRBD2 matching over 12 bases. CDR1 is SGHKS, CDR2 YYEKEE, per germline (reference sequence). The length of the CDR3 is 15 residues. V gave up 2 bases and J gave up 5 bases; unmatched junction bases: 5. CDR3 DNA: TGTGCCAGCAGCTTAGGTCTAGCGGGAGGGGACGAGCAGTACTTC. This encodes CASSLGLAGGDEQYF.

This chain's CDR3 is CASSRTGLSYEQYF. For the CDR3, the DNA is TGTGCCAGCAGCCGAACGGGACTTAGCTACGAGCAGTACTTC. The V gene is TRBV28, the J gene TRBJ2-7, with D possibly being TRBD2 (6 bases). V gave up 6 bases and J gave up 3 bases, with 15 bases separating them. Germline V CDR1 and CDR2: MDHEN, SYDVKM. CDR3 length: 14 amino acids. The whole variable domain, remainder taken from reference TRBV28 and TRBJ2-7, is DVKVTQSSRYLVKRTGEKVFLECVQDMDHENMFWYRQDPGLGLRLIYFSYDVKMKEKGDIPEGYSVSREKKERFSLILESASTNQTSMYLCASSRTGLSYEQYFGPGTRLTVT.

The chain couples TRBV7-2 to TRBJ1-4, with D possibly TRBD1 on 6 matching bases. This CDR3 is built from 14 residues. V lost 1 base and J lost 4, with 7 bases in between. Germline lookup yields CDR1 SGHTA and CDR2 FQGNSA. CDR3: CASSLGDINEKLFF. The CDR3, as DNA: TGTGCCAGCAGCTTAGGGGACATTAATGAAAAACTGTTTTTT.

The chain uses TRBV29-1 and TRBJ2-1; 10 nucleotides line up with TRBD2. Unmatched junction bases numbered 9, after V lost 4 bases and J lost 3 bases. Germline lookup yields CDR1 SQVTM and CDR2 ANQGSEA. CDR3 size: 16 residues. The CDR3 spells CSVGAKLAGYYNEQFF. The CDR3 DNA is TGCAGCGTTGGGGCCAAACTAGCGGGATACTACAATGAGCAGTTCTTC.

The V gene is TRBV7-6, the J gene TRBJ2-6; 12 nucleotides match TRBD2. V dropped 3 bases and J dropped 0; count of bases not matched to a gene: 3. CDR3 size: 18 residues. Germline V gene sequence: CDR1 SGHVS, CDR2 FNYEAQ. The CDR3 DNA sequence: TGTGCCAGCAGCTTGGGACTAGCGGGCCGCTCTGGGGCCAACGTCCTGACTTTC. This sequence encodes CASSLGLAGRSGANVLTF.

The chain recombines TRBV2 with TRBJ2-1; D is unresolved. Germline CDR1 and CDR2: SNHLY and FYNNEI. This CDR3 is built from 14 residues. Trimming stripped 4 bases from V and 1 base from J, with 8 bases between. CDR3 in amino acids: CASSAGSSYNEQFF. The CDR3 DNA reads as TGTGCCAGCAGTGCCGGGTCTTCCTACAATGAGCAGTTCTTC.

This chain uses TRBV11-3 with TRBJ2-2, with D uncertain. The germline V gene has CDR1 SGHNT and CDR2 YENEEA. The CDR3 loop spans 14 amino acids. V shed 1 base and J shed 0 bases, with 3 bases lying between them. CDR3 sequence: CASSLVPNTGELFF. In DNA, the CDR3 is TGTGCCAGCAGCTTAGTCCCGAACACCGGGGAGCTGTTTTTT.

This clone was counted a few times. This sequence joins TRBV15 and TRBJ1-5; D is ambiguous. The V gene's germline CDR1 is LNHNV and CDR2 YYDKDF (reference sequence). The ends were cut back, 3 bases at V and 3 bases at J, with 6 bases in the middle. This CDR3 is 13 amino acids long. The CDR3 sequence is CATSRGPNQPQHF. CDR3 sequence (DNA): TGTGCCACCAGCAGGGGCCCCAATCAGCCCCAGCATTTT.

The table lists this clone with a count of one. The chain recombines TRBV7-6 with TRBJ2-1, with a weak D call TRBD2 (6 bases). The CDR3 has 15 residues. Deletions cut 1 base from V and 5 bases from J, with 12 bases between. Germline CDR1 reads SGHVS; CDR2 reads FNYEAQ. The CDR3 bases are TGTGCCAGCAGCTTAGTTGCGGGAAGTAACAATGAGCAGTTCTTC. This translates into CASSLVAGSNNEQFF. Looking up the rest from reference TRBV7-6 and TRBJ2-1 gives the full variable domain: GAGVSQSPRYKVTKRGQDVALRCDPISGHVSLYWYRQALGQGPEFLTYFNYEAQQDKSGLPNDRFSAERPEGSISTLTIQRTEQRDSAMYRCASSLVAGSNNEQFFGPGTRLTVL.

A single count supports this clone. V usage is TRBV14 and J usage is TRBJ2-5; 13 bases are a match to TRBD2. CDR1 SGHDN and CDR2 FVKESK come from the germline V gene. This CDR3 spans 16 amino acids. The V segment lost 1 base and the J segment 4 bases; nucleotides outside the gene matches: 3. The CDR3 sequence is CASSQGLAGGGETQYF. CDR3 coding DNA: TGTGCCAGCAGCCAAGGACTAGCGGGAGGTGGAGAGACCCAGTACTTC. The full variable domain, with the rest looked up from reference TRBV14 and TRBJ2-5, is EAGVTQFPSHSVIEKGQTVTLRCDPISGHDNLYWYRRVMGKEIKFLLHFVKESKQDESGMPNNRFLAERTGGTYSTLKVQPAELEDSGVYFCASSQGLAGGGETQYFGPGTRLLVL.

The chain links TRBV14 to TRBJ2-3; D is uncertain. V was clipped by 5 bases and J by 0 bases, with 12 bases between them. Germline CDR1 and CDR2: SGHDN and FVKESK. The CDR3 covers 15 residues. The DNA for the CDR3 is TGTGCCAGCAGCGAGTTTACAACGAGCACAGATACGCAGTATTTT. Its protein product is CASSEFTTSTDTQYF.